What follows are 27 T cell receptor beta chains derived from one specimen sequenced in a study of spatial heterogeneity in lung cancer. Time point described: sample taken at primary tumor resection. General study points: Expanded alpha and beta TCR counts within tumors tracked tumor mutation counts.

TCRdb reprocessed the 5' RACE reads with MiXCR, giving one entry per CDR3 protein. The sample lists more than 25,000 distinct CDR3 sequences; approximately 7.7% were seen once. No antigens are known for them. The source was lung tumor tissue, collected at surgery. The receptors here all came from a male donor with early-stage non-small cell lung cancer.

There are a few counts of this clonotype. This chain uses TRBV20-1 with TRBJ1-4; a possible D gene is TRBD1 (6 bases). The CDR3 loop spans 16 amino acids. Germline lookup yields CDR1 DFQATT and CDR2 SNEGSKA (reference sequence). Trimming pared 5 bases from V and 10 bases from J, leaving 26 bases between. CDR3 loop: CSALLTTGPGSGKLFF. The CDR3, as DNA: TGCAGTGCTCTACTTACGACAGGCCCTGGGAGTGGAAAACTGTTTTTT.

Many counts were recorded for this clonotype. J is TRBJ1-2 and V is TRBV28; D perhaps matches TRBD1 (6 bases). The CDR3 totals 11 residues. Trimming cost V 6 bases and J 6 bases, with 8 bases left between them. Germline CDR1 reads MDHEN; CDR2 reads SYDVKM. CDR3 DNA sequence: TGTGCCAGCAGCAACAGGGATGGCTACACCTTC. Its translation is CASSNRDGYTF.

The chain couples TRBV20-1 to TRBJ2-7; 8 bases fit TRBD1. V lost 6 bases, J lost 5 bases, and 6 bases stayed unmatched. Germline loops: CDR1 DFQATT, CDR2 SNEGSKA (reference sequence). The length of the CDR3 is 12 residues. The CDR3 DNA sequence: TGCAGTGCAATGACAGGGGAGCACGAGCAGTACTTC. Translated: CSAMTGEHEQYF.

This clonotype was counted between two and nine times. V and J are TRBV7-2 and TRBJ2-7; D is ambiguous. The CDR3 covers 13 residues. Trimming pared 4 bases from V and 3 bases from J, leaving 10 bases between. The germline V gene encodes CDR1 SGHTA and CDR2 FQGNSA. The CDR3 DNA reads TGTGCCAGCAGCTCTCGAGGCGGCTACGAGCAGTACTTC. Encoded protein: CASSSRGGYEQYF.

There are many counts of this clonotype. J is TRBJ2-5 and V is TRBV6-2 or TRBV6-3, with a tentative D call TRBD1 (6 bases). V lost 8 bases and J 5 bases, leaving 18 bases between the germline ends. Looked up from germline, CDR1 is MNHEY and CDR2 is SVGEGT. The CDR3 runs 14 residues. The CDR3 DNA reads TGTGCCAGCCCTCCCCAGGGGCTTCGGGAGACCCAGTACTTC. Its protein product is CASPPQGLRETQYF.

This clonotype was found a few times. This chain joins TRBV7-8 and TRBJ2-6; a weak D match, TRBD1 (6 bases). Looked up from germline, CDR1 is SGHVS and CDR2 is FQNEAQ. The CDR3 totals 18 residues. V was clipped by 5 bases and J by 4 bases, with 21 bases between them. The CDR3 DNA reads TGTGCCAGCAGCCCAACAGGGCCAGTCCACTGGGGGGCCAACGTCCTGACTTTC. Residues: CASSPTGPVHWGANVLTF. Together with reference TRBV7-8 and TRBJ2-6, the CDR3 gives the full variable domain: GAGVSQSPRYKVAKRGQDVALRCDPISGHVSLFWYQQALGQGPEFLTYFQNEAQLDKSGLPSDRFFAERPEGSVSTLKIQRTQQEDSAVYLCASSPTGPVHWGANVLTFGAGSRLTVL.

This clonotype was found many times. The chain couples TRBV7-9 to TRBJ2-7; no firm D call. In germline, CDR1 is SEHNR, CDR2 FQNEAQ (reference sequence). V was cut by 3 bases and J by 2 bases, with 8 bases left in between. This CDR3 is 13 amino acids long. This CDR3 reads CASSFPETYEQYF. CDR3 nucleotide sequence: TGTGCCAGCAGCTTCCCGGAGACCTACGAGCAGTACTTC.

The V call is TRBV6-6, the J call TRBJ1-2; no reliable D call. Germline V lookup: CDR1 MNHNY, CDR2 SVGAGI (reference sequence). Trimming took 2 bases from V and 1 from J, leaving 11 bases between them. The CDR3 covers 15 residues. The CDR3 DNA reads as TGTGCCAGCAGTTACACGTCCGGGAGTAACTATGGCTACACCTTC. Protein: CASSYTSGSNYGYTF.

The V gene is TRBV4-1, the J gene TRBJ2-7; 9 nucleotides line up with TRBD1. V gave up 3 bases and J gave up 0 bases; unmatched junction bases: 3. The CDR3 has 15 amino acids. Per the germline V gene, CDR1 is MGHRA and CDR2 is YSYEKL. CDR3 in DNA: TGCGCCAGCAGCCAGAACAGGGGGCCCTCCTACGAGCAGTACTTC. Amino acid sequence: CASSQNRGPSYEQYF.

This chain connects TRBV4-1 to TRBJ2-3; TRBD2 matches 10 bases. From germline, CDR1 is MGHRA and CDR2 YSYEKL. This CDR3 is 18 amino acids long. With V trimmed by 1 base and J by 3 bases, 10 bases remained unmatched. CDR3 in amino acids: CASSQGAGGLLRTDTQYF. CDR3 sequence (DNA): TGCGCCAGCAGCCAAGGAGCGGGGGGGCTTTTAAGAACAGATACGCAGTATTTT.

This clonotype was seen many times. CDR3 region: CASSRGDREYEQYF. Here the CDR3 DNA reads TGTGCCAGCAGCCGAGGGGACAGGGAGTACGAGCAGTACTTC. V is TRBV11-3 and J is TRBJ2-7; 9 nucleotides align to TRBD1. The V gene end was trimmed by 5 bases and the J gene end by 4 bases; junction bases not matched to a gene: 6. Germline V gives CDR1 SGHNT, CDR2 YENEEA. The CDR3 loop spans 14 amino acids.

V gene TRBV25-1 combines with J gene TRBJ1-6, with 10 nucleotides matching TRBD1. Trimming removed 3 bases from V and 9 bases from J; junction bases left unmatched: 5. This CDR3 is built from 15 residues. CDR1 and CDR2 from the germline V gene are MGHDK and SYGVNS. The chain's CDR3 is CASSEPGQGISPLHF. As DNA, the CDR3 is TGTGCCAGCAGTGAGCCGGGACAGGGGATTTCACCCCTCCACTTT. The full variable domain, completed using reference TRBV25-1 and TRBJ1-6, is EADIYQTPRYLVIGTGKKITLECSQTMGHDKMYWYQQDPGMELHLIHYSYGVNSTEKGDLSSESTVSRIRTEHFPLTLESARPSHTSQYLCASSEPGQGISPLHFGNGTRLTVT.

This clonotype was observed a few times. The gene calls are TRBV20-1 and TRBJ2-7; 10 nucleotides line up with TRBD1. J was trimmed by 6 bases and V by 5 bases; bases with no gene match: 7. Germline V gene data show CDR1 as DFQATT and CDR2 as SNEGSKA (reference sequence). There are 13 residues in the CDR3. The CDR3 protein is CSAPGTGDTEQYF. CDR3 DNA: TGCAGTGCTCCCGGGACAGGGGATACCGAGCAGTACTTC.

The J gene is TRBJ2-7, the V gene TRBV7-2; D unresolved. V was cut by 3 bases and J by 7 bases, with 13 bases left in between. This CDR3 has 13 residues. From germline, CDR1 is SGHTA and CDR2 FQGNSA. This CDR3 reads CASSFNPLQEQYF. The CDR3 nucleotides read TGTGCCAGCAGCTTCAACCCCCTCCAAGAGCAGTACTTC. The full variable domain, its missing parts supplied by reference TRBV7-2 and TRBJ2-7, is GAGVSQSPSNKVTEKGKDVELRCDPISGHTALYWYRQSLGQGLEFLIYFQGNSAPDKSGLPSDRFSAERTGGSVSTLTIQRTQQEDSAVYLCASSFNPLQEQYFGPGTRLTVT.

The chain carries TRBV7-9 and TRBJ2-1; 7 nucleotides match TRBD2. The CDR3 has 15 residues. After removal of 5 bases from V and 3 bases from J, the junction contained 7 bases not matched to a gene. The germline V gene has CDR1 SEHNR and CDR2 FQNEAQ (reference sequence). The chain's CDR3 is CASSRRGGDYNEQFF. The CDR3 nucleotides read TGTGCCAGCAGCCGCCGCGGGGGAGACTACAATGAGCAGTTCTTC.

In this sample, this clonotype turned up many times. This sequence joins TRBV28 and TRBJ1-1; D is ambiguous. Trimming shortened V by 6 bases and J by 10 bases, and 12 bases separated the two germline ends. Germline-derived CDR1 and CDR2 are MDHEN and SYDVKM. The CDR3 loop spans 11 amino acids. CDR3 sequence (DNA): TGTGCCAGCAGGCAAGGGCAAGCAGCTTTCTTT. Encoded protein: CASRQGQAAFF.

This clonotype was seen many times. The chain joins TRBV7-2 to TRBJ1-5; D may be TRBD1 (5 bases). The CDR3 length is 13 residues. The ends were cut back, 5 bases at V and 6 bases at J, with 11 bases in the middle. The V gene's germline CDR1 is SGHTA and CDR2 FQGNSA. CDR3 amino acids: CASSQGTAQPQHF. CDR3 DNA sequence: TGTGCCAGCAGCCAAGGGACTGCTCAGCCCCAGCATTTT.

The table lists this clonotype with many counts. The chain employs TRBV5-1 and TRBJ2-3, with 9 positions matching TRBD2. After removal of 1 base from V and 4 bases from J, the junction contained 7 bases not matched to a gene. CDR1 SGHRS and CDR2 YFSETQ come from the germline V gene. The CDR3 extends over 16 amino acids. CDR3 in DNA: TGCGCCAGCAGCTTGTCTGGTAGCGGGGGCCCAGATACGCAGTATTTT. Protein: CASSLSGSGGPDTQYF.

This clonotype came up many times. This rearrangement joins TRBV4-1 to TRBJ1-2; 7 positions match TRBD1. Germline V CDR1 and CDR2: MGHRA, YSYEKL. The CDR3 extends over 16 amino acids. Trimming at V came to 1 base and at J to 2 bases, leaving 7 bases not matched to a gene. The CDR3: CASSQGIDRDNYGYTF. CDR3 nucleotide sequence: TGCGCCAGCAGCCAAGGTATAGACAGGGACAACTATGGCTACACCTTC.

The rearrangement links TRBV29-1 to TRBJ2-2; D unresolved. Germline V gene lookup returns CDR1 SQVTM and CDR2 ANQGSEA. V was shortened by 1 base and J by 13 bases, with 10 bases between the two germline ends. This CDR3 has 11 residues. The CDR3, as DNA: TGCAGCGTTGAAGTAGGTCTGGGGCTGTTTTTT. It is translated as CSVEVGLGLFF.

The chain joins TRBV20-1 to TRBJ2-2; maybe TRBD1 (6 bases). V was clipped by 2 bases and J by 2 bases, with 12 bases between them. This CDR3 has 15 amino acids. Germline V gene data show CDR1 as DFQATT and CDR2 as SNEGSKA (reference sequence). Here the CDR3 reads CSARRGQRNTGELFF. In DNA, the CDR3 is TGCAGTGCTAGACGCGGACAGAGAAACACCGGGGAGCTGTTTTTT.

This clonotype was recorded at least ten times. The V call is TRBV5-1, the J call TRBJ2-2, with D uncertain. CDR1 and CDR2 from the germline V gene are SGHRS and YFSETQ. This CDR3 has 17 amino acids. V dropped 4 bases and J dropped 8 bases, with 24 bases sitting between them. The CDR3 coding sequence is TGCGCCAGCAGCCCCACGGCCATTATGTTGTTTACGGGGGAGCTGTTTTTT. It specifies CASSPTAIMLFTGELFF.

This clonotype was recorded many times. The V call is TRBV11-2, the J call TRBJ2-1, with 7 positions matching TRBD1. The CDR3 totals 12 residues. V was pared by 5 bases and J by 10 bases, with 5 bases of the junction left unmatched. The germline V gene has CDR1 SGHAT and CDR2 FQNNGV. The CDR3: CASSARGREQFF. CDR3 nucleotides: TGTGCCAGCAGCGCTAGGGGGCGAGAGCAGTTCTTC.

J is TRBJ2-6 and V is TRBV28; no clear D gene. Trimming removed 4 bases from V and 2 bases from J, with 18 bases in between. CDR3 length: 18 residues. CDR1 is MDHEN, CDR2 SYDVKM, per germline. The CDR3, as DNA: TGTGCCAGCAGTTCCACGACCGTTATGCTTCCTGGGGCCAACGTCCTGACTTTC. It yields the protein CASSSTTVMLPGANVLTF.

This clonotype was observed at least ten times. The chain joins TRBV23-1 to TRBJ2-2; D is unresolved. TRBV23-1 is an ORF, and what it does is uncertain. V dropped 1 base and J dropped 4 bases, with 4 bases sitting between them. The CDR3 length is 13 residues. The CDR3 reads CASSQCGTGELFF. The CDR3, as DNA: TGCGCCAGCAGTCAATGTGGCACCGGGGAGCTGTTTTTT.

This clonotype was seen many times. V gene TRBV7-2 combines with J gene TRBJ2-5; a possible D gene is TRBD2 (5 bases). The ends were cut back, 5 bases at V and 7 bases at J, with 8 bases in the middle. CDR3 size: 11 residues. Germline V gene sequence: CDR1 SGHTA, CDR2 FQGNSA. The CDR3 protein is CASSPRGTQYF. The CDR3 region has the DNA TGTGCCAGCAGCCCCCGGGGGACCCAGTACTTC.

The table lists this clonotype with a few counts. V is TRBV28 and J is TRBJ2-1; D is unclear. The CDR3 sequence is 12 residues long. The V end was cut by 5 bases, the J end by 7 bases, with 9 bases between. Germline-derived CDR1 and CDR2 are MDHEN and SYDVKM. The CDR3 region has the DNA TGTGCCAGCAGTGCAACACCGAATGAGCAGTTCTTC. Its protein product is CASSATPNEQFF.